This T cell receptor (beta chain) was obtained from a study of STAT5B mutations in CD4+ large granular lymphocyte leukemia (dated by TCRdb to the early 2020s). Describing the broader study: Among healthy controls, the CDR3 'QG' motif was associated with a particular HLA allele. The purity of purified fractions was confirmed by flow cytometry on FACSCanto II or FACSVerse to exceed 95% among lymphocytes. The TCRbeta repertoires of CD4+ T-cell large granular lymphocyte leukemia patients were compared with the TCRbeta repertoires of healthy blood donors. Points the paper makes about the study in general: The data were not HLA-matched, and the relatively small sample size could explain the higher clonality seen in CD4+ compared with CD8+ T-LGLL. Main leukemic clonotypes were private to each patient, although 20% to 25% of the main leukemic clonotypes were found at low frequency in the non-leukemic repertoires of other patients. CD4-sorted patient repertoires appeared more clonal than healthy CD4+ repertoires, and this difference persisted after removing the putative leukemic clones. TRBV06-family usage was enriched among the top patient clones (8/27) compared with healthy controls (2/35).

Based on the germline V gene, the CDR1 and CDR2 sequences are SGHTA and FQGNSA. The cysteine opens and the phenylalanine closes a CDR3 of 14 amino acids. The entry retains the CDR3 DNA only, 42 bases that are in frame from base 1. The immunoSEQ assay at survey resolution was applied to genomic DNA for sequencing of TCRbeta rearrangements. Turning to the authors' computational methods: In the TCR sequencing data, the lowest productive clonotype frequency that could be detected was 2.59 x 10-5. Only productive TCRbeta rearrangements, defined as complete and in-frame sequences, were included in the analyses. The clonality of each sample was calculated as Simpson clonality in the immunoSEQ Analyzer version 3.0. Based on frequency, clones were grouped as very rare, small, medium, large (1-20%) or hyperexpanded (>20%). Generation probabilities were estimated with OLGA 1.2.3, V-gene circos plots were made with VDJtools, specificities were looked up in VDJdb, and CDR3 motifs were identified with GLIPH. Not all clones reach the TCRdb copy of this immuneACCESS table, which keeps in-frame sequences only. Checked studies attribute under half of the gap to unresolved V genes and leave the rest unexplained. V and J calls plus clone size are reproduced from that table; the DNA served to infer D and trimming. Here the sample has 20,000 to 25,000 clones; roughly 87% occur a single time. The ten largest clones capture 8.6% of the sample.

Buffy coats from over 35 blood donors, supplied by the Finnish Red Cross blood service, were used as healthy controls. All TCR-sequenced material derived from peripheral blood: patient blood samples and healthy donor buffy coats. Peripheral blood mononuclear cells were isolated by Ficoll-Hypaque gradient centrifugation. Magnetic purification was used to isolate CD4+ cells from the buffy coats of the healthy controls. The Gentra Puregene Cell and Tissue kit was used for genomic DNA extraction, and quantification was performed on a Qubit 2.0 fluorometer. In the case of this clone: The antigen this receptor binds is unknown. Base qualities were left out, and no much larger clone turns up one base away.

Sequenced input: CD4+ T cells from blood buffy coats. The chain is assembled from TRBV7-2 and TRBJ2-5; confidence is insufficient to name the D gene. TRBJ2-7 explains the end of the DNA better; the J call may be wrong. This sequence was found in a human donor in good health. CDR3 loop: CASSPPKRSYEQYF. The nucleotide sequence reads as follows: TGTGCCAGCAGCCCCCCCAAGCGCTCCTACGAGCAGTACTTC.